This T cell receptor beta chain derives from a study of identical twins. TCRdb called the 5' RACE reads again in MiXCR, with one record for every CDR3 protein. The table records around 960,000 distinct CDR3 sequences, 9% to 15% of them present only once. The V gene's germline CDR1 is SGHKS and CDR2 YYEKEE (reference sequence). Trimming stripped 5 bases from V and 1 base from J, with 16 bases between. The CDR3 length is 16 residues. The same data also contributed to another study, on yellow fever vaccine responses in identical twins.

Sequencing was done on a sample of PBMCs. The origin of this receptor is a woman aged 18-29 years in good health. V usage is TRBV5-5 and J usage is TRBJ2-1, with no clear D. The CDR3 reads CASSGMGPSSYNEQFF. Written as DNA, the CDR3 is TGTGCCAGCAGTGGAATGGGCCCCTCTTCCTACAATGAGCAGTTCTTC.